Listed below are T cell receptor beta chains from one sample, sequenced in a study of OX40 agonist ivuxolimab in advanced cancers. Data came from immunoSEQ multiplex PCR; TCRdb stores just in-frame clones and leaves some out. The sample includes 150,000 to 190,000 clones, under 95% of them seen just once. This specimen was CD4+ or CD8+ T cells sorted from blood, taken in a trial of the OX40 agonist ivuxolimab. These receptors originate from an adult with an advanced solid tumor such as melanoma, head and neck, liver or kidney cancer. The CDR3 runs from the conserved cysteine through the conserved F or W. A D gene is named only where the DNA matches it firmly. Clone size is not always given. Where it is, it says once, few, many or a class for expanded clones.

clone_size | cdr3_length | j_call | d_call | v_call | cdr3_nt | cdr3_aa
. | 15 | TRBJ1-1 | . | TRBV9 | TGTGCCAGCAGCATTCGACCGTCCGAGAACACTGAAGCTTTCTTT | CASSIRPSENTEAFF
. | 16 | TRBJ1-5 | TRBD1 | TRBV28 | TGTGCCAGCAATTCAAGGCGGACAGGGTTAAATCGGCCCCAGCATTTT | CASNSRRTGLNRPQHF
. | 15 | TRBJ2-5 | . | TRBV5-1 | TGCGCCAGCAGCTTGGGTCCGGCCCGAACGGAGACCCAGTACTTC | CASSLGPARTETQYF
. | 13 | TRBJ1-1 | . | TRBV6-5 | TGTGCCAGCAGTGAGCATCTGAACACTGAAGCTTTCTTT | CASSEHLNTEAFF
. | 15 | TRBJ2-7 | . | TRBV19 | TGTGCTAGTAGCAATACAGGGACGCGACCCTACGAGCAGTACTTC | CASSNTGTRPYEQYF
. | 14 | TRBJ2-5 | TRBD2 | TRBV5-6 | TGTGCCAGCAGAATGCGGGGGGGCCAAGAGACCCAGTACTTC | CASRMRGGQETQYF
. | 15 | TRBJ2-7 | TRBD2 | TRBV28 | TGTGCCAGCACCCTTCTTGCGGGAGGCCACTACGAGCAGTACTTC | CASTLLAGGHYEQYF
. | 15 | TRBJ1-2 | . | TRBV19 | TGTGCCAGTAGAGATACCGGGCCCCGGTACTATGGCTACACCTTC | CASRDTGPRYYGYTF
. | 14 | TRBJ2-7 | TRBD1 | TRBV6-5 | TGTGCCAGCGGCCGACAGGGGTCCTCCTACGAGCAGTACTTC | CASGRQGSSYEQYF
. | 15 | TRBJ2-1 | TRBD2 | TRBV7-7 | TGTGCTAGCAGCCCTAGCGGGAGCTCCTACAATGAGCAGTTCTTC | CASSPSGSSYNEQFF
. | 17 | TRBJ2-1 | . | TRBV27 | TGTGCCAGCAAATCCCAACCGGAGGGAATGGTGCCCCTGCGATTGTTCTTC | CASKSQPEGMVPLRLFF
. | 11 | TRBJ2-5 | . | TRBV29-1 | TGCAGCGTTCCCAGGGCGGAGACCCAGTACTTC | CSVPRAETQYF
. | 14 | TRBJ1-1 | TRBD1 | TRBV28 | TGTGCCAGCAGTTCGGGACAGGGTGACACTGAAGCTTTCTTT | CASSSGQGDTEAFF
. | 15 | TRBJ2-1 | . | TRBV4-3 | TGCGCCAGCAGCCAAGATGCGAAGGGGATCGATGAGCAGTTCTTC | CASSQDAKGIDEQFF
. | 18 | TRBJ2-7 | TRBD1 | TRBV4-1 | TGCGCCAGCAGCCAAGACGGTCGGACAGGGGCACTACCTTACGAGCAGTACTTC | CASSQDGRTGALPYEQYF
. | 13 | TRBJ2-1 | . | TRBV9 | TGTGCCAGCAGCGTTGATCCAGGGAATGAGCAGTTCTTC | CASSVDPGNEQFF
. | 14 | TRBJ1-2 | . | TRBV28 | TGTGCCAGCAGTTTAGGGATGACCCGCTATGGCTACACCTTC | CASSLGMTRYGYTF
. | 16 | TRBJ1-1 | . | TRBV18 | TGTGCCAGCTCACCACCGGCAGGCCCCCTGAACACTGAAGCTTTCTTT | CASSPPAGPLNTEAFF
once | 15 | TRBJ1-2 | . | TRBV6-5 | TGTGCCAGCAGTTACTCGGGGGCTGATCACTATGGCTACACCTTC | CASSYSGADHYGYTF
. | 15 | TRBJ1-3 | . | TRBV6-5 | TGTGCCAGCAGTTATAAGGGGGGCTCTGGAAACACCATATATTTT | CASSYKGGSGNTIYF
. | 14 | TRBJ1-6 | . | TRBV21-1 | TGTGCCAGCAGCCGGAGCTCCTATAATTCACCCCTCCACTTT | CASSRSSYNSPLHF
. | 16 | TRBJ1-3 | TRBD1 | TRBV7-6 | TGTGCCAGCAGTCGGGGACAGGGACCGCCCGGAAACACCATATATTTT | CASSRGQGPPGNTIYF
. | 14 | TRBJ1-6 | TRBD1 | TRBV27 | TGTGCCAGCAGACTCGACAGGGGAAATTCACCCCTCCACTTT | CASRLDRGNSPLHF
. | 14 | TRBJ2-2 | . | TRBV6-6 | TGTGCCAGCTATAGTTCTGTGAACACCGGGGAGCTGTTTTTT | CASYSSVNTGELFF
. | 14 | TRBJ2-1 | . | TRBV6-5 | TGTGCCAGCAGACGGACGGTGTACTACAATGAGCAGTTCTTC | CASRRTVYYNEQFF
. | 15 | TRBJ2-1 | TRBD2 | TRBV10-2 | TGCGCCACCTCCCCGACTAGCGGGAGTCTCGATGAGCAGTTCTTC | CATSPTSGSLDEQFF
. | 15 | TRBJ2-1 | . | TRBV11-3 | TGTGCCAGCAGCTTACGGCGGGGCTCCTACAATGAGCAGTTCTTC | CASSLRRGSYNEQFF
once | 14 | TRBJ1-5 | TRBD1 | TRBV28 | TGTGCCAGCAGTTTCGGACAGGGTAGTCAGCCCCAGCATTTT | CASSFGQGSQPQHF
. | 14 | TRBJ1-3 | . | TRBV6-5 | TGTGCCAGCAGTCGGACGGTCTCTGGAAACACCATATATTTT | CASSRTVSGNTIYF
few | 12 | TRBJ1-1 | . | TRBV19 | TGTGCCTCTCGGACAGACGACACTGAAGCTTTCTTT | CASRTDDTEAFF
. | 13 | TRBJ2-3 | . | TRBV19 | TGTGCCAGCCACGGACGGGGTATGGATACGCAGTATTTT | CASHGRGMDTQYF
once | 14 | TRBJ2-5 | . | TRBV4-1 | TGCGCCAGCAGCCCACGACACCCGCAAGAGACCCAGTACTTC | CASSPRHPQETQYF
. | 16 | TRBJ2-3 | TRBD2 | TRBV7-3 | TGTGCCAGCAGTCCTCGGGCCGGCGGGAGAACAGATACGCAGTATTTT | CASSPRAGGRTDTQYF
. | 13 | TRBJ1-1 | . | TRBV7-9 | TGTGCCGCCCAAACAGGGCGGAACACTGAAGCTTTCTTT | CAAQTGRNTEAFF
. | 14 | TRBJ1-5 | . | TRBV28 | TGTGCCAGCTTGTGGACACTGGGAGATCAGCCCCAGCATTTT | CASLWTLGDQPQHF
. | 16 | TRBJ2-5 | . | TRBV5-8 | TGTGCCAGCACCATATTCGGGACCAAAAGCCAAGAGACCCAGTACTTC | CASTIFGTKSQETQYF
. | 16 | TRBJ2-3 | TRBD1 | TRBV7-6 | TGTGCCAGCAGGCCGATGGACAGGGTTAGTCCAGATACGCAGTATTTT | CASRPMDRVSPDTQYF
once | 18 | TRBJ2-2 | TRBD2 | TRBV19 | TGTGCCAGTAGTATAGTCCCGCTAGCGGGGGGGAAAACCGGGGAGCTGTTTTTT | CASSIVPLAGGKTGELFF
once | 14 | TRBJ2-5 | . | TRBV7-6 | TGTGCCAGCAGCCCCACCGGAGAGGGGGAGACCCAGTACTTC | CASSPTGEGETQYF
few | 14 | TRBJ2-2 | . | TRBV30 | TGTGCCTGGAGGGACTGGCGGCGCACCGGGGAGCTGTTTTTT | CAWRDWRRTGELFF
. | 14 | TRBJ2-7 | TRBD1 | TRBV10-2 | TGCGCCAGCATCCGGGACAGGGCCTCCTACGAGCAGTACTTC | CASIRDRASYEQYF
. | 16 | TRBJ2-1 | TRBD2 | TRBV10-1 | TGCGCCAGCAGTGAGTCTGCAAGCGGGGGAGACAATGAGCAGTTCTTC | CASSESASGGDNEQFF
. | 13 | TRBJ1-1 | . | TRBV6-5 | TGTGCCAGCAGTTATTTCAGGGGCACTGAAGCTTTCTTT | CASSYFRGTEAFF
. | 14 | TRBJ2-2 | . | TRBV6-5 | TGTGCCAGCAGTTATAGCAGGGACACCGGGGAGCTGTTTTTT | CASSYSRDTGELFF
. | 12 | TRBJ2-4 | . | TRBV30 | TGTGCCGGCACAGGGCCGGGATCCATTCAGTACTTC | CAGTGPGSIQYF